This T cell receptor beta chain was obtained from a study of OX40 agonist ivuxolimab in advanced cancers. The wider study: The treatment was a fully human IgG2 OX40 agonist, ivuxolimab. The mean age was approximately 60 years, ranging from about 20 to 90, with 80% to 85% of participants male. Of the participants, approximately 36% had some prior anti-PD-1, anti-PD-L1 or anti-CTLA-4 therapy, which was allowed. The study, taken as a whole, reports: Still undetermined is the antigen specificity of the expanded peripheral T cells.

The CDR3 has 15 residues. Germline CDR1 is SGHNT and CDR2 is YYREEE (reference sequence). Trimming shortened V by 0 bases and J by 4 bases, and 13 bases separated the two germline ends. Profiled with immunoSEQ multiplex PCR; TCRdb holds only in-frame clones, not every one. The sample has tens of thousands of clones; 75% to 90% are singletons. Regarding this clone: Its antigen is still unknown.

Sequencing was performed on CD4+ or CD8+ T cells sorted from blood, taken in a trial of the OX40 agonist ivuxolimab. This chain links TRBV5-4 with TRBJ1-2, with D tentatively TRBD1 (6 bases). The sequence came from an adult with an advanced solid tumor such as melanoma, head and neck, liver or kidney cancer. As DNA, the CDR3 is TGTGCCAGCAGCTTGGTGGGGGCAGGCGGCTATGGCTACACCTTC. Translating it yields CASSLVGAGGYGYTF.